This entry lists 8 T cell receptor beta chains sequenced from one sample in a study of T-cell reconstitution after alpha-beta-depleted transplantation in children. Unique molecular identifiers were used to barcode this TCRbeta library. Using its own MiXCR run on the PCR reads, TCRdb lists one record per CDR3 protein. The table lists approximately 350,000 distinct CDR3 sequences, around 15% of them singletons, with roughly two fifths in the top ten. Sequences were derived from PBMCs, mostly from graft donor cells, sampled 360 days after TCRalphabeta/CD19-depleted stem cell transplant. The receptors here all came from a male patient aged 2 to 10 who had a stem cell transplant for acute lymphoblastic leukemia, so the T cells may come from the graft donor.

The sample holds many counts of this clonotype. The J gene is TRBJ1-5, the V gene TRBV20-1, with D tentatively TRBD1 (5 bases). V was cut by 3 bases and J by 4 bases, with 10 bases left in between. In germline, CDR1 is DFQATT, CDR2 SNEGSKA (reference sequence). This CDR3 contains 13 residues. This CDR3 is CSASRAENQPQHF. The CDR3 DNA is TGCAGTGCTAGCAGGGCTGAGAATCAGCCCCAGCATTTT.

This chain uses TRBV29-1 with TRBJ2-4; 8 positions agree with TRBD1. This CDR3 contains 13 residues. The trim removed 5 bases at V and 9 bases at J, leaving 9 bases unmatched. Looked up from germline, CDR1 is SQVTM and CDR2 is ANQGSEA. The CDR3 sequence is CSVTTGGRGIQYF. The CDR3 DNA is TGCAGCGTTACCACAGGGGGTAGAGGCATTCAGTACTTC. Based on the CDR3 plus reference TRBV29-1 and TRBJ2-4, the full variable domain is SAVISQKPSRDICQRGTSLTIQCQVDSQVTMMFWYRQQPGQSLTLIATANQGSEATYESGFVIDKFPISRPNLTFSTLTVSNMSPEDSSIYLCSVTTGGRGIQYFGAGTRLSVL.

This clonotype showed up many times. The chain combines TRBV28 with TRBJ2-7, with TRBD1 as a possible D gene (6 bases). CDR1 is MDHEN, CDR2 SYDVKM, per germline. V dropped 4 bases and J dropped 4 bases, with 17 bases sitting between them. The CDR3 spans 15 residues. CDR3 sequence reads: CASSSIRDTRYEQYF. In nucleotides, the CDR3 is TGTGCCAGCAGTTCGATCCGGGACACTAGATACGAGCAGTACTTC.

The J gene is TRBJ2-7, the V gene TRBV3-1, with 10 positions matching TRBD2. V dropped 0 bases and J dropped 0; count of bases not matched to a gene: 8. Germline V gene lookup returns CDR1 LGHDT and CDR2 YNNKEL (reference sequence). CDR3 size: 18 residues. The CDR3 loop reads CASSQDSVGLAVSYEQYF. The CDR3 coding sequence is TGTGCCAGCAGCCAAGACAGTGTTGGACTAGCGGTCTCCTACGAGCAGTACTTC.

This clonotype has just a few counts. This CDR3 reads CASSQGMAFRAQGNQPQHF. The CDR3 nucleotides read TGCGCCAGCAGCCAAGGTATGGCTTTCCGGGCGCAGGGCAATCAGCCCCAGCATTTT. The chain has TRBV4-1 and TRBJ1-5; D gene unclear. Germline V gives CDR1 MGHRA, CDR2 YSYEKL. The CDR3 runs 19 residues. The germline V and J ends were trimmed by 1 base and 2 bases, with 21 bases remaining between them.

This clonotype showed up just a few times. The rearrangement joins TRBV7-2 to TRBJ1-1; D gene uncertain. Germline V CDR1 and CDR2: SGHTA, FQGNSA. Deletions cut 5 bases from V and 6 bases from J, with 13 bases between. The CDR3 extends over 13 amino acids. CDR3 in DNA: TGTGCCAGCAGCGCTAAGTGGATTTCTGAAGCTTTCTTT. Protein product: CASSAKWISEAFF.

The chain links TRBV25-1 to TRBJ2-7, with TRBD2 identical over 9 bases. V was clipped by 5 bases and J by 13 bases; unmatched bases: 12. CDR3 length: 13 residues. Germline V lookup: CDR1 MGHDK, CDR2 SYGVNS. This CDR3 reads CASSRIGGRGSYF. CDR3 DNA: TGTGCCAGCAGTCGGATAGGCGGGAGGGGCTCTTACTTC.

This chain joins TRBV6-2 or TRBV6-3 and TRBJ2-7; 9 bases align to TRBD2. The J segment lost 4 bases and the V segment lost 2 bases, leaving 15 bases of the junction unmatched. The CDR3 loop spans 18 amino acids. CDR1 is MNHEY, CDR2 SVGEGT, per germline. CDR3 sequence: CASSYLLSGGAHSYEQYF. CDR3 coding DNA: TGTGCCAGCAGTTACCTTCTTAGCGGGGGTGCCCACTCTTACGAGCAGTACTTC.